The rows below give T cell receptor beta chains drawn from one sample of a study of identifying expanded T cells in peripheral blood. Clones were read by immunoSEQ multiplex PCR, and TCRdb kept only the in-frame ones, dropping some. The table lists 100,000 or so clones, 70% to 90% of them singletons. The sample consisted of blood. These receptors were taken from a person aged 18 to 70 in good health. Both conserved end residues are part of each CDR3. D genes are given only for firm matches. The size field is filled for only some rows; it gives once, few, many or a size class.

J	size	V	D	DNA	CDR3
TRBJ1-6	.	TRBV5-1	.	TGCGCCAGCAGAATCGGCTCCTATAATTCACCCCTCCACTTT	CASRIGSYNSPLHF
TRBJ1-6	.	TRBV28	TRBD1	TGTGCCAGCAGTTTCCGGACAGGGGGGGATAGGACCCTCCACTTT	CASSFRTGGDRTLHF
TRBJ1-1	.	TRBV5-1	.	TGCGCCAGCAAGGGAGCCCTTGAAGCTTTCTTT	CASKGALEAFF
TRBJ2-5	.	TRBV21-1	.	TGTGCCAGCAGCTCCTGGGGCTCGTCTGGTCGAGGAGAGACCCAGTACTTC	CASSSWGSSGRGETQYF
TRBJ1-1	few	TRBV18	.	TGTGCCAGCTCACCCTCCCCGAACACTGAAGCTTTCTTT	CASSPSPNTEAFF
TRBJ2-3	once	TRBV4-3	.	TGCGCCAGCAGCCAAGGCCCCGGGGCGGGCACAGATACGCAGTATTTT	CASSQGPGAGTDTQYF
TRBJ2-3	.	TRBV6-5	.	TGTGCCAGCAGTCTTGGTGCTGCGGATACGCAGTATTTT	CASSLGAADTQYF
TRBJ2-5	.	TRBV19	.	TGTGCCAGTAGTCTAGGGGCCCAAGAGACCCAGTACTTC	CASSLGAQETQYF
TRBJ1-2	.	TRBV7-8	TRBD1	TGTGCCAGCAGCTTAGGCTCTCAGGACAGGGCCCATGGCTACACCTTC	CASSLGSQDRAHGYTF
TRBJ2-3	.	TRBV7-9	.	TGTGCCAGCAGCTTAGCGTACGGGGCCGAAGATACGCAGTATTTT	CASSLAYGAEDTQYF
TRBJ2-5	.	TRBV5-1	.	TGCGCCAGCAGCTTGGGACCGCAAGAGACCCAGTACTTC	CASSLGPQETQYF
TRBJ1-1	few	TRBV5-1	TRBD1	TGCGCCAGCAGCCCCTTCTTGACAGGGTCTGAAGCTTTCTTT	CASSPFLTGSEAFF
TRBJ2-3	.	TRBV4-1	TRBD1	TGCGCCAGCAGCCAAGCCCCCGGGGACAGGGAGGCCCCAGATACGCAGTATTTT	CASSQAPGDREAPDTQYF
TRBJ2-5	.	TRBV5-1	.	TGCGCCAGCAGCTTGGACAGGGGAGGAGAGGCCCAGTACTTC	CASSLDRGGEAQYF
TRBJ2-7	.	TRBV28	TRBD1	TGTGCCAGCAGTTTAACAGGGGGAGGATTCTACGAGCAGTACTTC	CASSLTGGGFYEQYF
TRBJ2-1	.	TRBV15	.	TGTGCCACCAGCGTACACTACAATGAGCAGTTCTTC	CATSVHYNEQFF
TRBJ2-5	.	TRBV19	.	TGTGCCAGTAGTACCGGACGTTTTCAAGAGACCCAGTACTTC	CASSTGRFQETQYF
TRBJ2-5	.	TRBV7-6	TRBD1	TGTGCCAGCAGTCCCGGGACAGCCGCTAACCAGTACTTC	CASSPGTAANQYF
TRBJ1-1	.	TRBV18	.	TGTGCCAGCTCACCAAGGTTCCCGAACACTGAAGCTTTCTTT	CASSPRFPNTEAFF
TRBJ2-4	.	TRBV13	.	TGTGCCAGCAGCTTAGGCGGCGCGGGCCAAAACATTCAGTACTTC	CASSLGGAGQNIQYF
TRBJ2-2	.	TRBV13	.	TGTGCCAGCAGATTGATGGGCAGGGGCGGCACCGGGGAGCTGTTTTTT	CASRLMGRGGTGELFF
TRBJ1-6	.	TRBV15	.	TGTGCCACCAGCAGAATAACAGGGACCTACTATAATTCACCCCTCCACTTT	CATSRITGTYYNSPLHF
TRBJ1-5	few	TRBV18	.	TGTGCCAGCTCACCTCAGGGGCGGGAGCCCCAGCATTTT	CASSPQGREPQHF
TRBJ2-5	.	TRBV29-1	TRBD1	TGCAGCGTCGGCCGGGACAGGGTTTTCCAAGAGACCCAGTACTTC	CSVGRDRVFQETQYF
TRBJ2-7	.	TRBV15	TRBD1	TGTGCCACCAGCAATGACAGGGCAGTTGGGGGCGAGCAGTACTTC	CATSNDRAVGGEQYF
TRBJ2-5	.	TRBV25-1	.	TGTGCCAACACTACACCCGGGGGGCGGGAGACCCAGTACTTC	CANTTPGGRETQYF
TRBJ2-7	.	TRBV11-2	.	TGTGCCAGCAGCCTCGGGGGTCCGTACGAGCAGTACTTC	CASSLGGPYEQYF